This TCR beta chain was identified during a study of cytomegalovirus exposure and HLA in healthy donors. In the PCR, 60 Vbeta and 13 Jbeta primers were used. Sequenced by immunoSEQ multiplex PCR; TCRdb stores in-frame clones only, minus some. The sample carries about 210,000 clones, almost 80% recorded once. Study-wide results and limits: TCR beta chain V- and J-gene trimming was linked, in a later analysis, to a missense variant in DCLRE1C. When presence/absence was analysed, sequencing depth was taken to be roughly uniform across donors.

The length of the CDR3 is 13 residues. Trimming removed 6 bases from V and 6 bases from J, with 14 bases in between. Germline CDR1 reads MDHEN; CDR2 reads SYDVKM. As regards this clone: Antigen specificity is unknown.

Sequenced sample: PBMCs. This chain joins TRBV28 and TRBJ1-2; D may be TRBD1 (5 bases). This TCR was recovered from a male donor in good health and CMV-seronegative. In DNA form, the CDR3 reads TGTGCCAGCAGATCGAGGACAAGGGATGGCTACACCTTC. Amino acid sequence: CASRSRTRDGYTF.